The T cell receptor beta chain described here comes from a study of molecular identifiers for immune sequencing clone quantification. Findings and limits, study-wide: Whereas clones above 20 RNA copies held under 1% of naive-cell molecules, they held over 98% of effector molecules.

The CDR3 extends over 15 amino acids. The germline V gene encodes CDR1 SNHLY and CDR2 FYNNEI. Trimming pared 4 bases from V and 6 bases from J, leaving 17 bases between. TCRdb re-analysed the PCR reads in MiXCR, keeping a single row per CDR3 protein. Of 350,000 or so distinct CDR3 sequences detected, about 20% appear once; the ten largest clones hold roughly 0.8%. In the case of this clonotype: Its matching antigen is unknown.

The chain is built from TRBV2 and TRBJ2-3; D might be TRBD1 (5 bases). Sequenced material: naive CD8+ T cells from blood, with Jurkat cell RNA spiked in. The subset is: FACS-sorted CD8+CD4-CCR7+CD45RA+ naive T cells. This TCR was sampled from a human donor in good health. Some libraries in this study had Jurkat cell RNA spiked in. The CDR3 DNA follows: TGTGCCAGCAGTGGGGCAGGGCATTCTATTGATACGCAGTATTTT. It translates to CASSGAGHSIDTQYF.